Below are 10 T cell receptor beta chains sequenced from a single sample in a study of T cell responses to AZD1222 COVID-19 vaccine. Sequencing was performed with immunoSEQ multiplex PCR; in TCRdb, only in-frame clones are kept and a portion is missing. The sample consists of 130,000 to 150,000 clones, 88% of them appearing once. Here the sequenced sample was peripheral blood, taken 28 days after the second dose of the MenACWY control vaccine. All receptors derive from an adult who received the MenACWY meningococcal vaccine as a control.

The J gene is TRBJ1-3, the V gene TRBV5-1; D uncertain. Trimming stripped 0 bases from V and 4 bases from J, with 8 bases between. Germline loops: CDR1 SGHRS, CDR2 YFSETQ. This CDR3 contains 14 residues. CDR3: CASSLVGRGNTIYF. The CDR3 coding sequence is TGCGCCAGCAGCTTGGTGGGGAGGGGAAACACCATATATTTT. Supplemented by reference TRBV5-1 and TRBJ1-3, the full variable domain reads KAGVTQTPRYLIKTRGQQVTLSCSPISGHRSVSWYQQTPGQGLQFLFEYFSETQRNKGNFPGRFSGRQFSNSRSEMNVSTLELGDSALYLCASSLVGRGNTIYFGEGSWLTVV.

The rearrangement uses TRBV7-2 and TRBJ1-5, with unresolved D. The V gene lost 3 bases and the J gene lost 9 bases, with 12 bases spanning the gap. Germline loops: CDR1 SGHTA, CDR2 FQGNSA. The CDR3 length is 13 residues. This CDR3 is CASSLDGPGPQHF. The CDR3 DNA is TGTGCCAGCAGCTTGGACGGGCCGGGGCCCCAGCATTTT.

The genes are TRBV19 and TRBJ1-1; D ambiguous. The CDR3 has 13 residues. CDR1 and CDR2 from the germline V gene are LNHDA and SQIVND (reference sequence). Trimming stripped 6 bases from V and 2 bases from J, with 10 bases between. The CDR3 DNA reads TGTGCCAGTAGAACCAAATTAAACACTGAAGCTTTCTTT. Protein sequence: CASRTKLNTEAFF.

This chain connects TRBV10-3 to TRBJ1-2; 10 nucleotides line up with TRBD1. V was clipped by 6 bases and J by 3 bases; unmatched bases: 4. Germline V gene data show CDR1 as ENHRY and CDR2 as SYGVKD. This CDR3 is built from 14 residues. CDR3 bases: TGTGCCATCAGCCGGGGGACAGGGGACTATGGCTACACCTTC. It codes for CAISRGTGDYGYTF.

The rearrangement joins TRBV9 to TRBJ1-6, with no clear D. Germline V gives CDR1 SGDLS, CDR2 YYNGEE. V lost 0 bases to trimming and J lost 7 bases, with 8 bases between them. The CDR3 consists of 14 residues. The CDR3 protein is CASSVASANSPLHF. The CDR3 region has the DNA TGTGCCAGCAGCGTAGCGTCAGCGAATTCACCCCTCCACTTT.

J is TRBJ2-7 and V is TRBV12-5, with D tentatively TRBD1 (6 bases). V gave up 10 bases and J gave up 0 bases, with 13 bases separating them. The V gene's germline CDR1 is LGHNT and CDR2 FRNRAP. This CDR3 comprises 13 residues. DNA for the CDR3: TGTGCTACGCTACGGGACACCTCCTACGAGCAGTACTTC. Protein product: CATLRDTSYEQYF.

This clone was seen a single time. The chain joins TRBV9 to TRBJ2-5; 7 positions agree with TRBD2. The CDR3 consists of 16 residues. The V gene's germline CDR1 is SGDLS and CDR2 YYNGEE. V lost 0 bases and J lost 1; bases outside the gene matches: 6. The CDR3 DNA is TGTGCCAGCAGCGTAGGGCTGGGAGGGGTCCAAGAGACCCAGTACTTC. Translated: CASSVGLGGVQETQYF.

V usage is TRBV28 and J usage is TRBJ2-7, with D tentatively TRBD1 (6 bases). This CDR3 has 15 residues. In germline, CDR1 is MDHEN, CDR2 SYDVKM. V dropped 3 bases and J dropped 4 bases, with 16 bases sitting between them. The CDR3 is CASSFRDTRSYEQYF. In DNA form, the CDR3 reads TGTGCCAGCAGTTTTCGGGACACGAGGTCGTACGAGCAGTACTTC. Filled out from reference TRBV28 and TRBJ2-7, the complete variable domain reads DVKVTQSSRYLVKRTGEKVFLECVQDMDHENMFWYRQDPGLGLRLIYFSYDVKMKEKGDIPEGYSVSREKKERFSLILESASTNQTSMYLCASSFRDTRSYEQYFGPGTRLTVT.

This clone was counted a single time. The CDR3 sequence is CASSLDTAFNEQFF. The CDR3 DNA reads as TGTGCCAGCAGCTTAGATACGGCCTTCAATGAGCAGTTCTTC. The chain is built from TRBV11-2 and TRBJ2-1, with no clear D. The ends were cut back, 0 bases at V and 6 bases at J, with 9 bases in the middle. The CDR3 is 14 residues long. From germline, CDR1 is SGHAT and CDR2 FQNNGV.

This chain links TRBV28 with TRBJ1-1; 10 bases align to TRBD1. This CDR3 is 15 amino acids long. J lost 4 bases, V lost 5 bases, and 7 bases had no gene match. Germline values: CDR1 MDHEN, CDR2 SYDVKM. The CDR3 sequence is CASSRTGGGTTEAFF. CDR3 bases: TGTGCCAGCAGTCGGACAGGGGGAGGCACCACTGAAGCTTTCTTT.